This note documents a single TCR beta chain sequence. What it binds is unknown. These data come from a study of T cells expressing NK-cell markers. Study in general: Out of eight donors sequenced, seven tested HCMV-seropositive and the remaining one seronegative. Study observations and caveats: The share of CD8+ T cells held by dominant NKG2C+ clonotypes was about 1.0-7.5% in about six donors. A handful of donors showed these clonotypes also leading the CD3+CD56-NKG2C+ fraction.

The CDR3 sequence is 16 residues long. CDR1 and CDR2 from the germline V gene are SGHVS and FNYEAQ. TCRdb reprocessed the 5' RACE reads and stores each CDR3 protein as one record, lacking DNA. Its table records 500,000 to 600,000 distinct CDR3 sequences. The sample taken for sequencing was blood T cells: a sorted CD56 or NKG2C T cell subset, CD4+ or CD8+ T cells, or bulk PBMC T cells (not recorded which). The sequence came from a man younger than 35 in good health. The chain couples TRBV7-6 to TRBJ2-1; no DNA is available, so the TRBD2 call from TCRdb remains unchecked. CDR3 sequence reads: CASSQEASGRAVEQFF.